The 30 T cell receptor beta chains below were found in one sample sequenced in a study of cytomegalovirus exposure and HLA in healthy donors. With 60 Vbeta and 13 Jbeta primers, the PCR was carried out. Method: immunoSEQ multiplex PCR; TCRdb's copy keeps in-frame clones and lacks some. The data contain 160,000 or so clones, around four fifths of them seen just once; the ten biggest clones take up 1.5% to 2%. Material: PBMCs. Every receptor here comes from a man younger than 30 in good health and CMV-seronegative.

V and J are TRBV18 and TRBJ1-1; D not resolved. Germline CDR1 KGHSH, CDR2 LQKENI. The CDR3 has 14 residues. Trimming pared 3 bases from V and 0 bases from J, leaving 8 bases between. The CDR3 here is CASSPNRMNTEAFF. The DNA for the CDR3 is TGTGCCAGCTCACCTAACAGAATGAACACTGAAGCTTTCTTT.

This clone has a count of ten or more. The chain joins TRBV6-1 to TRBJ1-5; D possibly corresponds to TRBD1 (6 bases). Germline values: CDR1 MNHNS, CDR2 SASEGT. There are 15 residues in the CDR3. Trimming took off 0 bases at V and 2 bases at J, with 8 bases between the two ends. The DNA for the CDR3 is TGTGCCAGCAGTGAAGCGGCAGGGGGCAATCAGCCCCAGCATTTT. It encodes CASSEAAGGNQPQHF.

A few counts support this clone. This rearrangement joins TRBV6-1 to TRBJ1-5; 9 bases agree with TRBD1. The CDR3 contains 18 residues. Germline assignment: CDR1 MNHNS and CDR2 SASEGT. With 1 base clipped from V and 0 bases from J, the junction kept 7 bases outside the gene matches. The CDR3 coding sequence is TGTGCCAGCAGTGAAGGGGGACAGGGACCTTATAGCAATCAGCCCCAGCATTTT. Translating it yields CASSEGGQGPYSNQPQHF.

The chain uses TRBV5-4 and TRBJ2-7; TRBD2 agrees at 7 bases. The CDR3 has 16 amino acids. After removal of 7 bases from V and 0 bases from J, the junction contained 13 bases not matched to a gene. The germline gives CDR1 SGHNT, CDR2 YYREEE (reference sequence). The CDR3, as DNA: TGTGCCAGCTCGCGTTTGGGCGGGGGTCCCTCCTACGAGCAGTACTTC. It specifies CASSRLGGGPSYEQYF. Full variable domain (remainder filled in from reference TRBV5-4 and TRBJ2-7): ETGVTQSPTHLIKTRGQQVTLRCSSQSGHNTVSWYQQALGQGPQFIFQYYREEENGRGNFPPRFSGLQFPNYSSELNVNALELDDSALYLCASSRLGGGPSYEQYFGPGTRLTVT.

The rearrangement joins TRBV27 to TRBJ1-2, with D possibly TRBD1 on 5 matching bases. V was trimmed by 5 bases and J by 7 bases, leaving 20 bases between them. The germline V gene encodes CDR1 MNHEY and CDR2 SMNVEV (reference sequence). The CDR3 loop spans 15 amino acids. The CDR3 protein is CASSTSGGTTGGYTF. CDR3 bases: TGTGCCAGCAGTACCTCCGGGGGGACGACTGGTGGCTACACCTTC.

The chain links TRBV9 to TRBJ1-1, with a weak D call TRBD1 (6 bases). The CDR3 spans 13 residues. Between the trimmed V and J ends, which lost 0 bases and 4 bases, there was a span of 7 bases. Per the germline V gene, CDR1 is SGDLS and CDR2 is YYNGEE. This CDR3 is CASSVVGATEAFF. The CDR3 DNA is TGTGCCAGCAGCGTAGTGGGGGCCACTGAAGCTTTCTTT.

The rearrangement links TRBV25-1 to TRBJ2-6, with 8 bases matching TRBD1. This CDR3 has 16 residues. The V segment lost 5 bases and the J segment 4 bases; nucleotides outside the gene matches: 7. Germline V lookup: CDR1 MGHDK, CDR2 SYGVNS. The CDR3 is CASSPPRGPGANVLTF. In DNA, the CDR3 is TGTGCCAGCAGTCCTCCCAGGGGGCCGGGGGCCAACGTCCTGACTTTC. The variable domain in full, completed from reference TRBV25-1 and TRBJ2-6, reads EADIYQTPRYLVIGTGKKITLECSQTMGHDKMYWYQQDPGMELHLIHYSYGVNSTEKGDLSSESTVSRIRTEHFPLTLESARPSHTSQYLCASSPPRGPGANVLTFGAGSRLTVL.

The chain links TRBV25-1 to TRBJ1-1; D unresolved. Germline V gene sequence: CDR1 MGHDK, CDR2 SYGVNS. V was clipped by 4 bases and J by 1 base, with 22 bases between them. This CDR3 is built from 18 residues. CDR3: CASSATMGAGPKNTEAFF. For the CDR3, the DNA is TGTGCCAGCAGTGCCACAATGGGAGCCGGGCCAAAGAACACTGAAGCTTTCTTT.

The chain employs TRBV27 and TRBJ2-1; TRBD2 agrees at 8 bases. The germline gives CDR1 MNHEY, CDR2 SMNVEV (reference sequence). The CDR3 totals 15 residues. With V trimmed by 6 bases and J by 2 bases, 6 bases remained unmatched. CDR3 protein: CASRLPGGAYNEQFF. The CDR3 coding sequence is TGTGCCAGCAGGCTACCCGGGGGGGCCTACAATGAGCAGTTCTTC.

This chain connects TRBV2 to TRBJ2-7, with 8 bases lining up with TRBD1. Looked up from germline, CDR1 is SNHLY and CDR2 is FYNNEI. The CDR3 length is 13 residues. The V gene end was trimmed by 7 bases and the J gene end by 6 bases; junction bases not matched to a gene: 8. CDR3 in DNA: TGTGCCAGCATCCGGGACAGGAAGAGCGAGCAGTACTTC. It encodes CASIRDRKSEQYF.

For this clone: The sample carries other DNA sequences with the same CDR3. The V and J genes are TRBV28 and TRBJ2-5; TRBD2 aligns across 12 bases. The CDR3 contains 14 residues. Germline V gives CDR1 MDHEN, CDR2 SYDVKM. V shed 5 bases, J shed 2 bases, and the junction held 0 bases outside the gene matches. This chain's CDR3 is CASSLAGGQETQYF. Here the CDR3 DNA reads TGTGCCAGCAGTCTAGCGGGGGGGCAAGAGACCCAGTACTTC.

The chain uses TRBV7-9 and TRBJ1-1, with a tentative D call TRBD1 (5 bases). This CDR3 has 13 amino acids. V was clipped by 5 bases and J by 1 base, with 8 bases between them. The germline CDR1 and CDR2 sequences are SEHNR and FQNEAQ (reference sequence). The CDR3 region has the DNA TGTGCCAGCAGCCGGCAGGGGAACACTGAAGCTTTCTTT. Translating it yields CASSRQGNTEAFF.

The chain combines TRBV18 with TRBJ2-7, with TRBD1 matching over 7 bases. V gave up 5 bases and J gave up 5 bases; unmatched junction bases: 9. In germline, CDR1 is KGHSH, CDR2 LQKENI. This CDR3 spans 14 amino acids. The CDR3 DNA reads TGTGCCAGCTCAGCAGGGACAGTGTCCGACGAGCAGTACTTC. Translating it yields CASSAGTVSDEQYF.

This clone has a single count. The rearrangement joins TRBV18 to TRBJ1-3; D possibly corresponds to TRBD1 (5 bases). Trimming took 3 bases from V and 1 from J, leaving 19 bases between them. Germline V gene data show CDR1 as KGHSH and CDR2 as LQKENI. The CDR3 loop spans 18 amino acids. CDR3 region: CASSPSHSGGNSGNTIYF. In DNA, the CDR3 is TGTGCCAGCTCACCCTCTCATTCGGGGGGAAATTCTGGAAACACCATATATTTT.

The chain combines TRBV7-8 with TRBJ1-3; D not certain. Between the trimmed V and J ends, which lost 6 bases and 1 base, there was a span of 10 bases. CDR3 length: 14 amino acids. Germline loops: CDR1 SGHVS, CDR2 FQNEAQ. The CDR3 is CASSFGSSGNTIYF. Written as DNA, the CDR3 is TGTGCCAGCAGTTTCGGGTCGTCTGGAAACACCATATATTTT.

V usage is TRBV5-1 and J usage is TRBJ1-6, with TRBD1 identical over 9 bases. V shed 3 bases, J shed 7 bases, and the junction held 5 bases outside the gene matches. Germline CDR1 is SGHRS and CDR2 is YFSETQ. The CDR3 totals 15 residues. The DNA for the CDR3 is TGCGCCAGCAGCTGGGGACAGGGAGGAAATTCACCCCTCCACTTT. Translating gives CASSWGQGGNSPLHF.

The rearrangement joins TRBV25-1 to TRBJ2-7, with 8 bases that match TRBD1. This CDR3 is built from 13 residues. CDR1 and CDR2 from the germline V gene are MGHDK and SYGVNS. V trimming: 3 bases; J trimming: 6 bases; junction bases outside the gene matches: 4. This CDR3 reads CASSETGAGEQYF. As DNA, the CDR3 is TGTGCCAGCAGTGAGACAGGGGCGGGCGAGCAGTACTTC.

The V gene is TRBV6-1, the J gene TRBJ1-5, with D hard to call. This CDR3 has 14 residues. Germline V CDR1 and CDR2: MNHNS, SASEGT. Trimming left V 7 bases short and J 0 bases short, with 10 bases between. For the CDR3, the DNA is TGTGCCAGCAACCCGGTCCATAGCAATCAGCCCCAGCATTTT. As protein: CASNPVHSNQPQHF.

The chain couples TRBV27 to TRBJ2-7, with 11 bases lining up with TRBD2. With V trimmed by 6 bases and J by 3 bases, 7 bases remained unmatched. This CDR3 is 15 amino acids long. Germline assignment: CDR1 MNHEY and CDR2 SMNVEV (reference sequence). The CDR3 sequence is CASRSLAGGIYEQYF. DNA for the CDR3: TGTGCCAGCAGGTCGCTAGCGGGAGGCATCTACGAGCAGTACTTC.

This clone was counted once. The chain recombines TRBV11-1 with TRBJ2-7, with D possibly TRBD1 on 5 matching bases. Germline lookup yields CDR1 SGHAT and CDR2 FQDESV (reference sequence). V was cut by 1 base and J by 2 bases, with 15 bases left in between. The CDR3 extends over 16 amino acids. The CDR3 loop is CASSLGQGKVTYEQYF. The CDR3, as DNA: TGTGCCAGCAGCTTAGGTCAGGGAAAAGTCACCTACGAGCAGTACTTC.

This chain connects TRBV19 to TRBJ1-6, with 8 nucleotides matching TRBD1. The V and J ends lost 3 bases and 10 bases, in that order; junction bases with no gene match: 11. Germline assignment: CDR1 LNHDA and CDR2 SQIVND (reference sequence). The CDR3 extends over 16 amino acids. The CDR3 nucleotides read TGTGCCAGTAGTATCGATGCCGGGACAGGTGGATCACCCCTCCACTTT. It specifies CASSIDAGTGGSPLHF.

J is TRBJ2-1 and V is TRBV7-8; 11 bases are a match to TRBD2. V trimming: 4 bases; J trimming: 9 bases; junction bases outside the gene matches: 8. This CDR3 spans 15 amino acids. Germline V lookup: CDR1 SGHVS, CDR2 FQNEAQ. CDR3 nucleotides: TGTGCCAGCAGCTCGTTAGCGGGGGGGCCCGGTGAGCAGTTCTTC. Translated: CASSSLAGGPGEQFF. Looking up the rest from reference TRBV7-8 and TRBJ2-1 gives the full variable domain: GAGVSQSPRYKVAKRGQDVALRCDPISGHVSLFWYQQALGQGPEFLTYFQNEAQLDKSGLPSDRFFAERPEGSVSTLKIQRTQQEDSAVYLCASSSLAGGPGEQFFGPGTRLTVL.

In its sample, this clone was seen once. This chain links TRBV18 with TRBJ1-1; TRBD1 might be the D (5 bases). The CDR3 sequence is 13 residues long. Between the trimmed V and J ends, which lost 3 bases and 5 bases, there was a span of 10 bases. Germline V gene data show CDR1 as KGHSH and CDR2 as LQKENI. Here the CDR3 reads CASSPMEGTEAFF. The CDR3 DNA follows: TGTGCCAGCTCACCTATGGAGGGGACTGAAGCTTTCTTT.

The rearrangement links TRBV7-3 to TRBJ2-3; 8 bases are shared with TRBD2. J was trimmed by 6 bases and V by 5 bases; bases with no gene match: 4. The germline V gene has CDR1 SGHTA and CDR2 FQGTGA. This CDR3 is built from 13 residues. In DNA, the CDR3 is TGTGCCAGCAGCCAAACTAGCGGTGATACGCAGTATTTT. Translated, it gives CASSQTSGDTQYF.

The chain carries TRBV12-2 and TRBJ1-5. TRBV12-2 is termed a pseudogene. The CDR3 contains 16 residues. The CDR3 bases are TGTGCAAGTCGCTTAGGGGCGAGGGTTCGGAATCAGCCCCAGCATTTT. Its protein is CASRLGARVRNQPQHF.

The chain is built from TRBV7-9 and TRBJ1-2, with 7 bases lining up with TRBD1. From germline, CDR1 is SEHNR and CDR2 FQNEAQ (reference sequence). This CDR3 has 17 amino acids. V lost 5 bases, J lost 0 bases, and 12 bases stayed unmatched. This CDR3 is CASSTTKDRTSNYGYTF. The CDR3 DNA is TGTGCCAGCAGCACAACCAAGGACAGGACCTCTAACTATGGCTACACCTTC.

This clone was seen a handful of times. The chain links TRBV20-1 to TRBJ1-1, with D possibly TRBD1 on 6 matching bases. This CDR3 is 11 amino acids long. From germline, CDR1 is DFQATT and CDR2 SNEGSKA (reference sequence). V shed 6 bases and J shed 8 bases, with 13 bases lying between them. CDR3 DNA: TGCAGTGCACACCGGACAGAGGAAGCTTTCTTT. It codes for CSAHRTEEAFF.

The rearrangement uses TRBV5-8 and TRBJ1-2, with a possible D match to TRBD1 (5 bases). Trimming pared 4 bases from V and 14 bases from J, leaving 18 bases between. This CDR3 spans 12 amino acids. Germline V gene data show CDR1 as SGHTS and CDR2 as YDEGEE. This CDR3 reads CASSPRTRSKTF. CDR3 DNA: TGTGCCAGCAGCCCCAGGACAAGGTCAAAAACCTTC.

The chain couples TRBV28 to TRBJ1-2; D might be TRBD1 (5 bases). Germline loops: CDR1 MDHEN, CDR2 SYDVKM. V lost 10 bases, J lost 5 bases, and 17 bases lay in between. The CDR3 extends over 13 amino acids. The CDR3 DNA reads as TGTGCCATCCACTTGGGGGGTGGGTATGGCTACACCTTC. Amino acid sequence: CAIHLGGGYGYTF.

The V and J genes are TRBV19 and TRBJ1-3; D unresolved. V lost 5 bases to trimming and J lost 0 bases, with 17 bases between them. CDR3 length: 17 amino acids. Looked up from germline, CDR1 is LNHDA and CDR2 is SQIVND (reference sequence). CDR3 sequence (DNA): TGTGCCAGTAGTGAGCTGGCGGGAGGACCCTCTGGAAACACCATATATTTT. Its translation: CASSELAGGPSGNTIYF.